This T cell receptor beta chain originates from a study of CD8 T cells in ankylosing spondylitis. In TCRdb, the 5' RACE reads were re-called with MiXCR into one record per CDR3 protein. Seen here are about 130,000 distinct CDR3 sequences, around 9.7% observed once, and the top ten hold approximately 3.6%. Sequencing was performed on blood, either unsorted or a sorted T cell fraction (not recorded which). The TCR was taken from a male donor with ankylosing spondylitis or in good health (not recorded which).

The chain's CDR3 is CASSAFGGRETQYF. The CDR3 region has the DNA TGCGCCAGCAGCGCCTTTGGCGGGAGGGAGACCCAGTACTTC. The rearrangement joins TRBV5-1 to TRBJ2-5; 8 nucleotides align to TRBD2. V gave up 4 bases and J gave up 5 bases; unmatched junction bases: 7. The germline gives CDR1 SGHRS, CDR2 YFSETQ. The CDR3 has 14 residues.